Listed below are T cell receptor beta chains from one sample, sequenced in a study of cytomegalovirus exposure and HLA in healthy donors. Data came from immunoSEQ multiplex PCR; TCRdb stores just in-frame clones and leaves some out. This sample has some 170,000 clones, with around 82% found just once. The specimen sequenced was PBMCs. Every receptor here comes from a man aged 25-45 years in good health and CMV-seropositive. CDR3s include the opening cysteine and the closing phenylalanine or tryptophan. The D gene is left open where the match is weak. Clone size is not always given. Where it is, it says once, few, many or a class for expanded clones.

TRBJ2-7,few,TRBD2,TRBV7-9,TGTGCCAGCAGCTTTAAGCGGGAGTCGATAGAGCAGTACTTC,CASSFKRESIEQYF
TRBJ1-1,.,TRBD1,TRBV6-4,TGTGCCAGCAGTTACCGGGACAGGGGCGTGAACACTGAAGCTTTCTTT,CASSYRDRGVNTEAFF
TRBJ2-1,.,.,TRBV4-3,TGCGCCAGCAGCGCACAGGAGCATACTGAGCAGTTCTTC,CASSAQEHTEQFF
TRBJ2-5,.,.,TRBV4-1,TGCGCCAGCATAATACTGGGCCGAGAGACCCAGTACTTC,CASIILGRETQYF
TRBJ1-2,.,.,TRBV5-1,TGCGCCAGCAGCTTGGTGGTCGCAGGGGAAACTGGCTACACCTTC,CASSLVVAGETGYTF
TRBJ2-1,many,.,TRBV5-1,TGCGCCAGCGGGGGGAATGAGCAGTTCTTC,CASGGNEQFF
TRBJ1-2,few,TRBD1,TRBV28,TGTGCCAGCAGTTCCACAGGGGGGACCTATGGCTACACCTTC,CASSSTGGTYGYTF
TRBJ1-2,.,TRBD1,TRBV6-6,TGTGCCAGCAGCCGAAGACAGGGGGCAAGCTATGGCTACACCTTC,CASSRRQGASYGYTF
TRBJ1-5,.,TRBD1,TRBV2,TGTGCCAGCAGGGACAGGGAAAGAGTAAATCAGCCCCAGCATTTT,CASRDRERVNQPQHF
TRBJ2-1,few,TRBD2,TRBV7-3,TGTGCCAGCAACCCGGACGGGGAGGGTGAGCAGTTCTTC,CASNPDGEGEQFF
TRBJ2-2,once,.,TRBV7-8,TGTGCCAGCAGCCCGACTACCGGGGAGCTGTTTTTT,CASSPTTGELFF
TRBJ2-7,.,.,TRBV10-3,TGTGCCATCATGGGCAGTGAGCAGTACTTC,CAIMGSEQYF
TRBJ1-2,.,TRBD1,TRBV6-5,TGTGCCAGCAGTTACGAGGCAGGGGGAAGGGGCTACACCTTC,CASSYEAGGRGYTF
TRBJ2-3,.,.,TRBV28,TGTGCCAGCAGCAGGGCTAGTCGGCCAGATACGCAGTATTTT,CASSRASRPDTQYF
TRBJ1-2,.,TRBD1,TRBV7-9,TGTGCCGCGGACAGGAAAGACTATGGCTACACCTTC,CAADRKDYGYTF
TRBJ1-5,.,TRBD1,TRBV29-1,TGCAGCGTTGCAGGGGGTCGTAATCAGCCCCAGCATTTT,CSVAGGRNQPQHF
TRBJ1-1,.,.,TRBV7-9,TGTGCCAGCAGCTTAGTCTTCCAGCGGGGGCGCGGGATAAACACTGAAGCTTTCTTT,CASSLVFQRGRGINTEAFF
TRBJ1-1,.,.,TRBV7-3,TGTGCCAGCAGCTTCGGACACATGAACACTGAAGCTTTCTTT,CASSFGHMNTEAFF
TRBJ1-2,.,.,TRBV4-3,TGCGCCAGCAGCCAGGAGACAGCGCCAAACTATGGCTACACCTTC,CASSQETAPNYGYTF
TRBJ2-7,.,TRBD1,TRBV6-5,TGTGCCAGCAGTTTAACCGGGACAGGGTCTGAAGAGCAGTACTTC,CASSLTGTGSEEQYF
TRBJ1-2,few,TRBD1,TRBV9,TGTGCCAGCAGCGGTCGGGGACAGGGCTATGGCTACACCTTC,CASSGRGQGYGYTF
TRBJ2-1,few,.,TRBV6-4,TGTGCCAGCAGTGACTCAATCGAGGGAGTAGGCAATGAGCAGTTCTTC,CASSDSIEGVGNEQFF
TRBJ2-7,once,TRBD1,TRBV19,TGTGCCAGTAGTTCCGTCGGGACAGGGTTCTACGAGCAGTACTTC,CASSSVGTGFYEQYF
TRBJ2-3,.,TRBD2,TRBV30,TGTGCCTGGAGTGTCCTAGCGGGAGCGAGAACAGATACGCAGTATTTT,CAWSVLAGARTDTQYF
TRBJ2-3,.,.,TRBV4-2,TGTGCCAGCAGCCCCCCGGACTGGGCGCGCAGCACAGATACGCAGTATTTT,CASSPPDWARSTDTQYF
TRBJ2-7,.,TRBD2,TRBV28,TGTGCCAGCAGTCCCCATAGCGGGAGCACTTACGAGCAGTACTTC,CASSPHSGSTYEQYF
TRBJ2-3,.,.,TRBV2,TGTGCCAGCAGCCTTAGCACAGATACGCAGTATTTT,CASSLSTDTQYF
TRBJ2-1,.,TRBD2,TRBV7-9,TGTGCCAGCAGCTTTTGGCGGGAGGCGTACAATGAGCAGTTCTTC,CASSFWREAYNEQFF
TRBJ1-1,once,TRBD1,TRBV28,TGTGCCAGCAGTCCAGGGGGCAACACTGAAGCTTTCTTT,CASSPGGNTEAFF
TRBJ2-7,.,TRBD2,TRBV6-5,TGTGCCAGCAGTTCCCCCGGGGGGGCTCCGTACTTC,CASSSPGGAPYF
TRBJ1-2,.,TRBD1,TRBV7-9,TGTGCCAGCAGCGGGACAGTTCGGGTCTACACCTTC,CASSGTVRVYTF
TRBJ1-1,.,.,TRBV23-1,TGCGCCAGCGCCCAAACCGGACAGCCCAAGAACACTGAAGCTTTCTTT,CASAQTGQPKNTEAFF
TRBJ1-2,.,.,TRBV30,TGTGCCTGGAGAAAGACTAGGGGCGTGGGTGGCTACACCTTC,CAWRKTRGVGGYTF
TRBJ2-4,.,TRBD2,TRBV28,TGTGCCAGCAGCTCACCGGGAGGCCCCAAGGCATCTCAGTACTTC,CASSSPGGPKASQYF
TRBJ1-1,.,TRBD1,TRBV10-3,TGTGCCATCAGTCGGGACAGACTGCCGGACACTGAAGCTTTCTTT,CAISRDRLPDTEAFF
TRBJ2-1,.,TRBD2,TRBV7-8,TGTGCCAGCAGAGACCTAGCGGCGGTTTACTACAATGAGCAGTTCTTC,CASRDLAAVYYNEQFF
TRBJ2-4,.,.,TRBV4-1,TGCGCCAGCAGCCAAGATTGGACTCTGAAAAACATTCAGTACTTC,CASSQDWTLKNIQYF
TRBJ1-4,.,.,TRBV19,TGTGCCAGTAGTATAGCTACGGGGGGAGTTGAAAAACTGTTTTTT,CASSIATGGVEKLFF
TRBJ1-1,.,.,TRBV29-1,TGCAGCGTTGACCGGGGGACTGAAGCTTTCTTT,CSVDRGTEAFF
TRBJ2-3,few,TRBD2,TRBV11-2,TGTGCCAGCAGCTTAGGAGCGGGGGGGTCCACAGATACGCAGTATTTT,CASSLGAGGSTDTQYF
TRBJ2-3,.,.,TRBV27,TGTGCCAGCAGACCGTGGAGGGCTAGCACAGATACGCAGTATTTT,CASRPWRASTDTQYF
TRBJ2-5,.,.,TRBV5-1,TGCGCCAGCAGCTTGGCTCCGGGACTGCAAGAGACCCAGTACTTC,CASSLAPGLQETQYF
TRBJ2-5,.,.,TRBV5-1,TGCGCCAGCAGCTTGGAGGACCCTCGGGGGGAGACCCAGTACTTC,CASSLEDPRGETQYF
TRBJ1-5,.,.,TRBV7-9,TGTGCCAGCAGCAACTCCAATAACGGGGTCAATCAGCCCCAGCATTTT,CASSNSNNGVNQPQHF
TRBJ2-7,.,TRBD1,TRBV9,TGTGCCAGCAGCGCCGCGTGGGACAGGGACCACGAGCAGTACTTC,CASSAAWDRDHEQYF
TRBJ2-5,once,TRBD2,TRBV6-1,TGTGCCAGCAGCCACGGGCTAGCGGGGGGCGAGACCCAGTACTTC,CASSHGLAGGETQYF
TRBJ2-3,.,TRBD2,TRBV9,TGTGCCAGCAGCACGAGGGGTGGGTCTAGCGGTGGAGATACGCAGTATTTT,CASSTRGGSSGGDTQYF
TRBJ1-6,.,TRBD1,TRBV2,TGTGCCAGCATTCGAGGACAGGGGGATTCACCCCTCCACTTT,CASIRGQGDSPLHF
TRBJ1-5,.,.,TRBV10-3,TGTGCCATCAGTGACCCTACTAGCAATCAGCCCCAGCATTTT,CAISDPTSNQPQHF
TRBJ2-3,.,TRBD1,TRBV28,TGTGCCAGCAGTCCGGGACAGGGAAAAGGTACGCAGTATTTT,CASSPGQGKGTQYF
TRBJ2-5,.,TRBD2,TRBV7-9,TGTGCCAGCAGTCCTTTCACTAGCGGGAGGGCCTCGGAGACCCAGTACTTC,CASSPFTSGRASETQYF
TRBJ2-7,.,TRBD2,TRBV4-3,TGCGCCAGCAGCCAAACCCCCGGACTAGCGGGGGCCCTAGACGAGCAGTACTTC,CASSQTPGLAGALDEQYF
TRBJ2-1,.,TRBD2,TRBV30,TGTGCCTGGAGTCCAACACTAGCGGCCTACAATGAGCAGTTCTTC,CAWSPTLAAYNEQFF
TRBJ2-5,.,.,TRBV7-9,TGTGCCAGCAGCTTTATTTGGCGGACAAACCAAGAGACCCAGTACTTC,CASSFIWRTNQETQYF
TRBJ2-2,once,TRBD2,TRBV11-3,TGTGCCAGCAGCTTAGGACTAGCGGGGGGTAACACCGGGGAGCTGTTTTTT,CASSLGLAGGNTGELFF
TRBJ2-1,once,TRBD2,TRBV29-1,TGCAGCGTTGTGACTAGCGGGAGTCGCTCCTACAATGAGCAGTTCTTC,CSVVTSGSRSYNEQFF
TRBJ2-7,once,.,TRBV28,TGTGCCAGCAGTTTGCGGGGCAGGGATTACGAGCAGTACTTC,CASSLRGRDYEQYF
TRBJ1-2,.,TRBD1,TRBV6-1,TGTGCCAGCAGTGAATGGGGACAGGGTATCGGCTATGGCTACACCTTC,CASSEWGQGIGYGYTF
TRBJ2-5,.,TRBD2,TRBV5-1,TGCGCCAGCAGCTTGGTGCCAGCGGGAGTTGGAGAGACCCAGTACTTC,CASSLVPAGVGETQYF